This passage covers 7 T cell receptor beta chains from one sample sequenced in a study of blood T cell repertoires in COVID-19. Sequencing used immunoSEQ multiplex PCR; TCRdb keeps in-frame clones, though not all of them. This sample yields roughly 100,000 clones, of which around nine tenths are seen a single time; roughly 18% belongs to the top ten. Sequencing was done on a sample of peripheral blood. These receptors were taken from a woman aged 80 or older in a cohort sampled during active COVID-19.

V is TRBV5-1 and J is TRBJ1-1, with unresolved D. V lost 0 bases to trimming and J lost 4 bases, with 13 bases between them. The CDR3 is 15 residues long. CDR1 and CDR2 from the germline V gene are SGHRS and YFSETQ. CDR3 DNA: TGCGCCAGCAGCTTGGACGGAACCCCGGGCACTGAAGCTTTCTTT. Protein product: CASSLDGTPGTEAFF.

Written as DNA, the CDR3 is TGTGCCAGCAGAAACCCGGGACAGGGGTCCTACGAGCAGTACTTC. Translating gives CASRNPGQGSYEQYF. V is TRBV28 and J is TRBJ2-7, with 10 nucleotides matching TRBD1. The V segment lost 6 bases and the J segment 1 base; nucleotides outside the gene matches: 6. The germline CDR1 and CDR2 sequences are MDHEN and SYDVKM. The CDR3 runs 15 residues.

The V call is TRBV5-8, the J call TRBJ2-3; TRBD2 aligns across 9 bases. V lost 1 base, J lost 6 bases, and 6 bases stayed unmatched. Germline CDR1 SGHTS, CDR2 YDEGEE. The CDR3 is 15 residues long. The CDR3 bases are TGTGCCAGCAGCTTGAGGCTAGCGGGGTTGGATACGCAGTATTTT. Translated, it gives CASSLRLAGLDTQYF.

The rearrangement joins TRBV25-1 to TRBJ2-3, with D possibly being TRBD2 (6 bases). Germline lookup yields CDR1 MGHDK and CDR2 SYGVNS. The CDR3 extends over 14 amino acids. Trimming pared 1 base from V and 2 bases from J, leaving 7 bases between. This CDR3 reads CASSEWGDTDTQYF. CDR3 bases: TGTGCCAGCAGTGAATGGGGGGACACAGATACGCAGTATTTT.

This chain joins TRBV28 and TRBJ1-3; the D gene is possibly TRBD1 (6 bases). V was shortened by 3 bases and J by 4 bases, with 10 bases between the two germline ends. The CDR3 is 14 amino acids. CDR1 and CDR2 (germline): MDHEN, SYDVKM. The CDR3 spells CASSFDRRGNTIYF. The CDR3 DNA follows: TGTGCCAGCAGTTTCGACAGGCGAGGAAACACCATATATTTT.

V and J are TRBV29-1 and TRBJ2-2; 7 nucleotides line up with TRBD2. CDR1 is SQVTM and CDR2 is ANQGSEA in the germline V gene. The CDR3 loop spans 14 amino acids. The trim removed 4 bases at V and 0 bases at J, leaving 2 bases unmatched. The CDR3 loop is CSVGAGANTGELFF. The CDR3, as DNA: TGCAGCGTTGGGGCGGGGGCGAACACCGGGGAGCTGTTTTTT.

The rearrangement joins TRBV6-4 to TRBJ1-1, with 8 bases that match TRBD1. The CDR3 has 14 amino acids. V shed 7 bases and J 5 bases; nucleotides not matched to a gene: 9. Germline CDR1 MRHNA, CDR2 SNTAGT. CDR3 DNA sequence: TGTGCCAGCATGAGTCAGGGGGCGTCAACTGAAGCTTTCTTT. This encodes CASMSQGASTEAFF.